This TCR beta chain was recovered during a study of blood T cell repertoires in COVID-19. This CDR3 comprises 15 residues. V was trimmed by 7 bases and J by 1 base, leaving 15 bases between them. CDR1 is SEHNR and CDR2 is FQNEAQ in the germline V gene (reference sequence). Clones were read by immunoSEQ multiplex PCR, and TCRdb kept only the in-frame ones, dropping some. The data show hundreds of thousands of clones, around 87% seen once. The material sequenced was peripheral blood. The chain recombines TRBV7-9 with TRBJ2-3, with D tentatively TRBD1 (6 bases). This clonotype was obtained from a woman aged 40 to 50 who had recovered from COVID-19. CDR3 protein: CASTQGGARTDTQYF. CDR3 in DNA: TGTGCCAGCACCCAAGGGGGAGCACGCACAGATACGCAGTATTTT.